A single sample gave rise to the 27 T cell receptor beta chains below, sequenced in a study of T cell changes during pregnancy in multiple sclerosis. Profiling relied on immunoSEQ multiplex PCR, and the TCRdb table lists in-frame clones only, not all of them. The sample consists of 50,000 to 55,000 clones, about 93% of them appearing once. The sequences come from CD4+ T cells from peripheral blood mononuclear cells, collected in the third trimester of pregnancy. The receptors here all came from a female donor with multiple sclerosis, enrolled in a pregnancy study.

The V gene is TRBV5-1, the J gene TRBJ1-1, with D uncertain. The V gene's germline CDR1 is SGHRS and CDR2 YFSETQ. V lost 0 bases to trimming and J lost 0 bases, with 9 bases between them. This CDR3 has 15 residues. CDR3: CASSLDPSMNTEAFF. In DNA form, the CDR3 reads TGCGCCAGCAGCTTGGATCCATCCATGAACACTGAAGCTTTCTTT.

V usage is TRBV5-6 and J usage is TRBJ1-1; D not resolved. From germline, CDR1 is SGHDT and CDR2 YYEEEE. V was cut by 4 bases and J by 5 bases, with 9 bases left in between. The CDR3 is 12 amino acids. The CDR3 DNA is TGTGCCAGCAGCATCAGGTTAACTGAAGCTTTCTTT. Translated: CASSIRLTEAFF.

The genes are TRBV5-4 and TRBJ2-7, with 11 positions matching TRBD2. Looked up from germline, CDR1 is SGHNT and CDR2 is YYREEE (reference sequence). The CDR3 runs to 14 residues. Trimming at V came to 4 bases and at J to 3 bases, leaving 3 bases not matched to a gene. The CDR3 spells CASSLLAGGYEQYF. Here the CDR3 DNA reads TGTGCCAGCAGCCTTCTAGCGGGGGGCTACGAGCAGTACTTC.

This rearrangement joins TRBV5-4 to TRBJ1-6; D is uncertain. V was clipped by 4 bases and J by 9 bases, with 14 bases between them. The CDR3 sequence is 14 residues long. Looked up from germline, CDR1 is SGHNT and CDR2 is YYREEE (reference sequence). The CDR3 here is CASSQKEGSSPLHF. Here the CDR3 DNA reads TGTGCCAGCAGCCAAAAGGAGGGAAGTTCACCCCTCCACTTT.

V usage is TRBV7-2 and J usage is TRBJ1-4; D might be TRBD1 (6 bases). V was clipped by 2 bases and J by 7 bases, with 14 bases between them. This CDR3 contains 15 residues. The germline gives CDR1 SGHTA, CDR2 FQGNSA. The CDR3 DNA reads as TGTGCCAGCAGCTTAATTACAGGGAGGGGTGAAAAACTGTTTTTT. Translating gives CASSLITGRGEKLFF.

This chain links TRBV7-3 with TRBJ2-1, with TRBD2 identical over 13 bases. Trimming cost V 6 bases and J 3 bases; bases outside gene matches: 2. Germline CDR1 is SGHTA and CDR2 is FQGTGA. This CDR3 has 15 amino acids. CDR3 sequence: CASRGTSGDYNEQFF. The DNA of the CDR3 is TGTGCCAGCAGGGGGACTAGCGGGGACTACAATGAGCAGTTCTTC.

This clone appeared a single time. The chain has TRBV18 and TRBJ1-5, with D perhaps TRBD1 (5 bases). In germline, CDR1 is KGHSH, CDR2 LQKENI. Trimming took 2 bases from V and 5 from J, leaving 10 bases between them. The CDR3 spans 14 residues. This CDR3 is CASSPSRVDQPQHF. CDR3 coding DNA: TGTGCCAGCTCACCAAGCAGGGTGGATCAGCCCCAGCATTTT.

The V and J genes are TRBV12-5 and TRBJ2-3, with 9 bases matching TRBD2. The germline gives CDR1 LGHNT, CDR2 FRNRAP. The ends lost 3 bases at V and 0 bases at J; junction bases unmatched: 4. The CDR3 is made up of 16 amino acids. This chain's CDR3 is CASGFDLAGSTDTQYF. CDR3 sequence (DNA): TGTGCTAGTGGTTTCGATCTAGCGGGGAGCACAGATACGCAGTATTTT.

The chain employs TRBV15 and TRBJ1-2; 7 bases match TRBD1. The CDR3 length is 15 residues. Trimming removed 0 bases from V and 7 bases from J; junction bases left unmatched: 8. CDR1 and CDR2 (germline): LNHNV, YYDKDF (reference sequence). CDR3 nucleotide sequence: TGTGCCACCAGCAGAGATCGGAACAGACAGGGTGGCTACACCTTC. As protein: CATSRDRNRQGGYTF.

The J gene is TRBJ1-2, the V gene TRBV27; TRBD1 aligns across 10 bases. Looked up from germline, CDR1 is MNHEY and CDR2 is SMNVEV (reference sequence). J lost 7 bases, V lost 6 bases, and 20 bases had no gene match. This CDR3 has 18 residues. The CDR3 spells CASSALGGQGIVKFGYTF. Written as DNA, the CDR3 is TGTGCCAGCAGCGCCCTGGGGGGACAGGGGATAGTTAAATTTGGCTACACCTTC.

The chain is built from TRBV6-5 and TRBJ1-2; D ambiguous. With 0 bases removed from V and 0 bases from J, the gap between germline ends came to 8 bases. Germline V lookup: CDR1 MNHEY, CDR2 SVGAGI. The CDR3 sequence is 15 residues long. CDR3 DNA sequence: TGTGCCAGCAGTTACTCGGGCGGGGCTAACTATGGCTACACCTTC. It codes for CASSYSGGANYGYTF.

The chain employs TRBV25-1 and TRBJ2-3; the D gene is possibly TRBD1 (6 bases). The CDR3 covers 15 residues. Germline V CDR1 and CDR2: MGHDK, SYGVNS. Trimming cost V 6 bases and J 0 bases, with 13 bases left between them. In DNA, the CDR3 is TGTGCCAGCAGCACCGGGACACATAGCACAGATACGCAGTATTTT. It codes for CASSTGTHSTDTQYF.

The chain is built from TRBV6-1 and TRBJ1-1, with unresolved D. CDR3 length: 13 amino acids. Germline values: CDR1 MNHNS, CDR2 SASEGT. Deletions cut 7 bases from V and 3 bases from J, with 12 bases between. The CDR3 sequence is CASNIGGYTEAFF. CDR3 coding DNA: TGTGCCAGCAACATCGGAGGGTACACTGAAGCTTTCTTT.

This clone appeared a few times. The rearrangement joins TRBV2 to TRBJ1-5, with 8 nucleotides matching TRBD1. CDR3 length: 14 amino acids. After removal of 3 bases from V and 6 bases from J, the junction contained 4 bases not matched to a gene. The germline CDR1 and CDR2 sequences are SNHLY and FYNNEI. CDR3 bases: TGTGCCAGCAGTGATTCAGGGGGCAGTCAGCCCCAGCATTTT. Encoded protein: CASSDSGGSQPQHF.

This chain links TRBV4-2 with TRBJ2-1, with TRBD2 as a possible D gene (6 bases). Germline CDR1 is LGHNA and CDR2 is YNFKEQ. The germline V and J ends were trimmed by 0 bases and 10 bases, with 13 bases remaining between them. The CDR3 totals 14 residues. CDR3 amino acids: CASSQDRSRGEQFF. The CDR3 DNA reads TGTGCCAGCAGCCAAGATAGGTCCCGGGGGGAGCAGTTCTTC.

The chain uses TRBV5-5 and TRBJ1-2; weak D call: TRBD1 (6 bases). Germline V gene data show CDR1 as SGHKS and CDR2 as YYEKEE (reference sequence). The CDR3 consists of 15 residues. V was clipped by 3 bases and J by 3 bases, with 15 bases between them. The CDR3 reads CASSWEGHRDYGYTF. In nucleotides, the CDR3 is TGTGCCAGCAGCTGGGAGGGACATCGGGACTATGGCTACACCTTC. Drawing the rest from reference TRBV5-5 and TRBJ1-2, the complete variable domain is DAGVTQSPTHLIKTRGQQVTLRCSPISGHKSVSWYQQVLGQGPQFIFQYYEKEERGRGNFPDRFSARQFPNYSSELNVNALLLGDSALYLCASSWEGHRDYGYTFGSGTRLTVV.

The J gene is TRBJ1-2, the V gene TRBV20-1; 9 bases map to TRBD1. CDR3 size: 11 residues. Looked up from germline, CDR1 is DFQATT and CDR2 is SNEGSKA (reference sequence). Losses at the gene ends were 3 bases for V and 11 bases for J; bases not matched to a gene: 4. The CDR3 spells CSASGTGPYTF. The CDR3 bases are TGCAGTGCTAGCGGGACAGGGCCTTACACCTTC.

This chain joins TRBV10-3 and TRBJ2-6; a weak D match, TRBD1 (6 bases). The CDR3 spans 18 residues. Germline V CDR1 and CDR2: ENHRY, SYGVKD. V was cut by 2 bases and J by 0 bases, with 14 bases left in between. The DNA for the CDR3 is TGTGCCATCAGTGAGAAAGCAGGGGTCCTCTCTGGGGCCAACGTCCTGACTTTC. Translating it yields CAISEKAGVLSGANVLTF.

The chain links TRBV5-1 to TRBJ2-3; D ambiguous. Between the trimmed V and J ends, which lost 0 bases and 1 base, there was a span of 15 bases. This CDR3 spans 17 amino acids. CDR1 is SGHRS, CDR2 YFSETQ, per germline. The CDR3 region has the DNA TGCGCCAGCAGCTTGGGATCCGGAACTGGAGGCACAGATACGCAGTATTTT. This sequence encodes CASSLGSGTGGTDTQYF. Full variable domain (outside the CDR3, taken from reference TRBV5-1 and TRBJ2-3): KAGVTQTPRYLIKTRGQQVTLSCSPISGHRSVSWYQQTPGQGLQFLFEYFSETQRNKGNFPGRFSGRQFSNSRSEMNVSTLELGDSALYLCASSLGSGTGGTDTQYFGPGTRLTVL.

CDR3 loop: CASSSRLAGSLQYF. Written as DNA, the CDR3 is TGTGCCAGCAGCTCCCGACTAGCGGGGAGCCTGCAGTATTTT. V is TRBV11-2 and J is TRBJ2-3; 11 nucleotides agree with TRBD2. The ends lost 4 bases at V and 11 bases at J; junction bases unmatched: 8. Germline V gene sequence: CDR1 SGHAT, CDR2 FQNNGV. This CDR3 comprises 14 residues. The full variable domain, rest sourced from reference TRBV11-2 and TRBJ2-3, is EAGVAQSPRYKIIEKRQSVAFWCNPISGHATLYWYQQILGQGPKLLIQFQNNGVVDDSQLPKDRFSAERLKGVDSTLKIQPAKLEDSAVYLCASSSRLAGSLQYFGPGTRLTVL.

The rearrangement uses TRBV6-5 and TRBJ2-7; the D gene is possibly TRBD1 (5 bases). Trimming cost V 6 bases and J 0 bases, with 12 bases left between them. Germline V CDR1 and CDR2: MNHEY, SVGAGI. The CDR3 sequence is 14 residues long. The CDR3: CASRKGISSYEQYF. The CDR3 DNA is TGTGCCAGCAGAAAGGGGATCAGCTCCTACGAGCAGTACTTC.

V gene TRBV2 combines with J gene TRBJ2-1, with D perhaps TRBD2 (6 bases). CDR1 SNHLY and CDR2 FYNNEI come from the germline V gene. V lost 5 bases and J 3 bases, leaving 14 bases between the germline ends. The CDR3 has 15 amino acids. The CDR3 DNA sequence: TGTGCCAGCAGTCCTCTAGCGTGGATCTACAATGAGCAGTTCTTC. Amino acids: CASSPLAWIYNEQFF.

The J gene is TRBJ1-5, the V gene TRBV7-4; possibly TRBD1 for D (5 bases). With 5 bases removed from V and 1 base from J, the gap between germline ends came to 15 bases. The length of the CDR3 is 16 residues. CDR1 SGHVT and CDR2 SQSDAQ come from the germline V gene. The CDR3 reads CASSLRCGGSNQPQHF. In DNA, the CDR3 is TGTGCCAGCAGCCTACGTTGCGGGGGGAGCAATCAGCCCCAGCATTTT. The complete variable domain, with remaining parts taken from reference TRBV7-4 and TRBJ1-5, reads GAGVSQSPRYKVAKRGRDVALRCDSISGHVTLYWYRQTLGQGSEVLTYSQSDAQRDKSGRPSGRFSAERPERSVSTLKIQRTEQGDSAVYLCASSLRCGGSNQPQHFGDGTRLSIL.

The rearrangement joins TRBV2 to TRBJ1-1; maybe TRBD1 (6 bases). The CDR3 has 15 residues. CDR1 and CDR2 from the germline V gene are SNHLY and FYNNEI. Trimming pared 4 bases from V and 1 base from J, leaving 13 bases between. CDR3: CASSVVRGANTEAFF. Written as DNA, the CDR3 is TGTGCCAGCAGTGTCGTCAGGGGAGCGAACACTGAAGCTTTCTTT.

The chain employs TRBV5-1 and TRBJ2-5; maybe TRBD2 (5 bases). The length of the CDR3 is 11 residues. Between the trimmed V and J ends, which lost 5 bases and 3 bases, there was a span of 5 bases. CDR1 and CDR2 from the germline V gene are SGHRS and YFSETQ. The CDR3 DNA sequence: TGCGCCAGCAGGCGGGAAGAGACCCAGTACTTC. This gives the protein CASRREETQYF.

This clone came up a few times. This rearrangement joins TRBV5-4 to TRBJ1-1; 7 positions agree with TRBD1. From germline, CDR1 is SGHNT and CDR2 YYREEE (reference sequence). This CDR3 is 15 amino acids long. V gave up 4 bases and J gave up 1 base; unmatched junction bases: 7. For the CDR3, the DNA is TGTGCCAGCAGCGAGACTAGGGGGCCGAACACTGAAGCTTTCTTT. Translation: CASSETRGPNTEAFF.

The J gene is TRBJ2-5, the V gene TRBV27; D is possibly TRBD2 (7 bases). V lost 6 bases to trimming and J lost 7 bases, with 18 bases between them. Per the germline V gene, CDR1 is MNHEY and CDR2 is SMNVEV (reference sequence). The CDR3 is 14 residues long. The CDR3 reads CASSQRDTVGTQYF. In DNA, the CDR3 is TGTGCCAGCAGCCAGCGGGACACCGTAGGGACCCAGTACTTC.